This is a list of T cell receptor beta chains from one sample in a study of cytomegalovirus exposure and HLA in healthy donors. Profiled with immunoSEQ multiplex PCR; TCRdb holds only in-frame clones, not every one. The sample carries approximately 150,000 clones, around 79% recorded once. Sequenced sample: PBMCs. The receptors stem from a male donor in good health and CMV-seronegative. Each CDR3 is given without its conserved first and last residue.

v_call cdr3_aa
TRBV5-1 ASSLEGATYTEAF
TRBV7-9 ASSTPVQGQGEKLF
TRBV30 AWTRGGNQPQH
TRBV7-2 ASSPRTANYGYT
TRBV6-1 ASSERQGSSYEQY
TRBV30 AWSVPGAGNTIY
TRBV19 ASRDRISYEQY
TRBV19 ASSIGPGGANTQY
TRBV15 ATSRAGQDYGYT
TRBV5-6 ASSLPGGPYEQY
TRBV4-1 ASSQGLDSPLH
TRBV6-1 ASSGALGSGNTIY
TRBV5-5 ASSPGGTGDRYGYT
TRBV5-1 ASSQGQFSGNTIY
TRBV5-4 ASSLSSDNEQF
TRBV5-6 ASSPRGVGIQY
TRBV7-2 ASSLGTITSYEQY
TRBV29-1 SVVGGGETEAF
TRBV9 ASSLSAGPTGGEQY
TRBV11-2 ASSLDPGQEQY
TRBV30 AWSGAGANQPQH
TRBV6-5 ASSFGRGAYEQY
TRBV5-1 AAKRTSGNTGELF
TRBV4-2 ASSPGPLLHGYT
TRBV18 ASSPRQGIYEQY
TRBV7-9 SSSLGGGSGQIMNQPQH
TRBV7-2 ASSFGSGISYEQY
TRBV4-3 ASSQDSVYGYT
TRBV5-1 ASSLAPGSYNEQF
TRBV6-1 ASSSEGGPTYEQY
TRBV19 ATRQEGSTEAF
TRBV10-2 ASTRSLASTSSYEQY
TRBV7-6 ASSSQDSSGNTIY
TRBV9 ASSVDRATYGYT
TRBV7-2 ASSSDSSNQPQH
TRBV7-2 ASSLLSRGSYNEQF
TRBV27 ASSEGGALKLF
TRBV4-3 ASSRAKGANTEAF
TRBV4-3 ASSQDRGLEQY
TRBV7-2 ASSPGVRPGYEQY
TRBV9 ASSALGLAGQETQY
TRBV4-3 ASSQAQATDTQY
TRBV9 ASSPRTGGAGNEAF
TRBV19 ASSPGTLSTNYGYT
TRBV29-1 SVRGGASYNEQF
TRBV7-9 ASSPRPGGSGNTIY